Below, 3 T cell receptor beta chains from the same sample are listed, as sequenced in a study of T-cell memory formation after mild COVID-19. TCRdb ran MiXCR on the 5' RACE reads and lists one entry per CDR3 protein. This sample has approximately 490,000 distinct CDR3 sequences; 20% occur once, and the top ten carry around 12%. What was sequenced was PBMCs or a T cell subset sorted from them (not recorded which). These receptor sequences come from an adult woman who had mild COVID-19 (a few samples of this study predate the infection). Cell type and time point are not known.

This clonotype was counted a few times. The V call is TRBV14, the J call TRBJ1-1; no definite D call. Germline V CDR1 and CDR2: SGHDN, FVKESK. This CDR3 has 14 residues. Deletions cut 9 bases from V and 1 base from J, with 15 bases between. CDR3 coding DNA: TGTGCCAGAAAAAAGGCCCTAGGGAACACTGAAGCTTTCTTT. Amino acid sequence: CARKKALGNTEAFF.

V is TRBV5-6 and J is TRBJ2-1; TRBD1 matches at 9 bases. The CDR3 runs 16 residues. Germline CDR1 is SGHDT and CDR2 is YYEEEE. V shed 2 bases, J shed 6 bases, and the junction held 9 bases outside the gene matches. The CDR3 protein is CASSFSGQGFINEQFF. The CDR3 bases are TGTGCCAGCAGCTTTTCCGGACAGGGGTTTATCAATGAGCAGTTCTTC.

This clonotype has a handful of counts. V usage is TRBV6-2 or TRBV6-3 and J usage is TRBJ2-1; maybe TRBD2 (6 bases). The CDR3 sequence is 16 residues long. Trimming removed 6 bases at V and 2 bases at J, with 17 bases between. Germline CDR1 is MNHEY and CDR2 is SVGEGT. The chain's CDR3 is CASSDDGSPTYNEQFF. In DNA, the CDR3 is TGTGCCAGCAGCGACGACGGGAGCCCAACCTACAATGAGCAGTTCTTC.